This TCR beta chain is drawn from a study of cytomegalovirus exposure and HLA in healthy donors. Regarding the study as a whole: It was reportedly the case that the classifier diagnosed cytomegalovirus status with high specificity and sensitivity. As a later analysis revealed, the rate of TCR association differed by HLA locus, with DRB1 most and HLA-C fewest. Within a later analysis, the majority of CMV-associated TCR beta chains appeared HLA-restricted. Researchers counted over 150 TCR beta chains as cytomegalovirus-associated.

Of note for this clone: No antigen is known for it.

The germline CDR1 and CDR2 sequences are MNHEY and SVGAGI. V was cut by 6 bases and J by 8 bases, with 16 bases left in between. The CDR3 consists of 13 residues. 60 Vbeta and 13 Jbeta primers were used in PCR. Here immunoSEQ multiplex PCR was the method, and the copy in TCRdb shows in-frame clones only, minus some. The sample lists under 150,000 clones, approximately 80% occurring once. The TCR sequence derives from a woman aged 40 to 55 in good health and CMV-seropositive. V gene TRBV6-5 combines with J gene TRBJ1-2; no clear D gene. The sequenced sample consisted of PBMCs. Written as DNA, the CDR3 is TGTGCCAGCAGGGGTCGGGAGCCTGGAGGCTACACCTTC. Its protein is CASRGREPGGYTF.